This T cell receptor beta chain was sequenced during a study of cytomegalovirus exposure and HLA in healthy donors. With 60 Vbeta and 13 Jbeta primers, the PCR was carried out. Generated by immunoSEQ multiplex PCR, the TCRdb table keeps only in-frame clones and is missing some. The sample carries some 150,000 clones, 62% recorded once. Those who donated were healthy bone marrow donors. With 1 base removed from V and 4 bases from J, the gap between germline ends came to 10 bases. CDR3 size: 14 residues. CDR1 is SGHTA and CDR2 is FQGNSA in the germline V gene. Specimen: PBMCs. The V and J genes are TRBV7-2 and TRBJ1-2, with a weak D call TRBD1 (5 bases). This clonotype was obtained from a man aged 40-50 years in good health and CMV-seronegative. In nucleotides, the CDR3 is TGTGCCAGCAGCTTAGAGCCAGGGCCCTATGGCTACACCTTC. Encoded protein: CASSLEPGPYGYTF.